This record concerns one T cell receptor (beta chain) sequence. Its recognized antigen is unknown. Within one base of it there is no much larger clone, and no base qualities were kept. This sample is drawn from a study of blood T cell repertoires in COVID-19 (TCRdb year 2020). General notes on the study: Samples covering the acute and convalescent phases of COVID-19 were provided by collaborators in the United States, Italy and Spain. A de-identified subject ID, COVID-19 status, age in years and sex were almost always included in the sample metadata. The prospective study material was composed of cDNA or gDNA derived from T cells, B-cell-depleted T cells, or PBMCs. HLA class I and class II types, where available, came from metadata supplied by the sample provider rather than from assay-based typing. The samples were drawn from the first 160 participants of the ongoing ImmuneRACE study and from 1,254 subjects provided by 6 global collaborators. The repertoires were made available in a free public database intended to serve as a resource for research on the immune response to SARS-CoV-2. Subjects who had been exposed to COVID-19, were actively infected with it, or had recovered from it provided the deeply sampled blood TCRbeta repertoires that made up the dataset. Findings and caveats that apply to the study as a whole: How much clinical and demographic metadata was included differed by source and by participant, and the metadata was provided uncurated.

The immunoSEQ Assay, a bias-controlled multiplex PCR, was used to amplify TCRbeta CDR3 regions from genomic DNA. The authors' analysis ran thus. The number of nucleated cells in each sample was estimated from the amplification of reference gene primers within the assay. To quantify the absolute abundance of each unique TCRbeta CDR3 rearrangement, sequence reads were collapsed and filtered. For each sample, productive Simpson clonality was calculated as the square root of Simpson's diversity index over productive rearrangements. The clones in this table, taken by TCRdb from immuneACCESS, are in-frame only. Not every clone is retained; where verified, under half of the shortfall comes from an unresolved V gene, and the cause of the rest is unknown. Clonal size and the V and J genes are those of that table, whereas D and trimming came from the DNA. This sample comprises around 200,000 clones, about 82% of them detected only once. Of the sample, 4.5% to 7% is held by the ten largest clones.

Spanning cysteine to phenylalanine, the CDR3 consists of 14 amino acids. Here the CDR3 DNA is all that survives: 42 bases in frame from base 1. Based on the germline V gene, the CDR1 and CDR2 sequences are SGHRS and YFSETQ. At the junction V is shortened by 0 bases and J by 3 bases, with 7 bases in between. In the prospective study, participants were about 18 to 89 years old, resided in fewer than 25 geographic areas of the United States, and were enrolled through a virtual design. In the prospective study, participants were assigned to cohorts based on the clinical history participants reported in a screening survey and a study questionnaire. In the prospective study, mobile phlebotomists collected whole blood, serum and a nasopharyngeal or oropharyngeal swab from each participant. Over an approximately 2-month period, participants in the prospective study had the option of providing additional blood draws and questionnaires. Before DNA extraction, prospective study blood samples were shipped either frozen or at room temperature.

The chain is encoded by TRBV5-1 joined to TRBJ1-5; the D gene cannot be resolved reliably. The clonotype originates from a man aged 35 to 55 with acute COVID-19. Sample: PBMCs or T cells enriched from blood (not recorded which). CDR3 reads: CASSLAGNNQPQHF. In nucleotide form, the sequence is TGCGCCAGCAGCTTGGCCGGGAACAATCAGCCCCAGCATTTT.